The 17 T cell receptor beta chains given below trace back to one sample, sequenced in a study of post-analysis software for immune sequencing data (dated by TCRdb to between 2014 and 2017). Results and caveats for the whole study, not just this receptor: Significantly higher frequencies in patients than in controls were found for roughly 5 TRBV segments, including TRBV5-6, TRBV5-1 and TRBV20-1.

The protocol used for the library was PCR. The listed sequencing device is Illumina HiSeq 2500. To reduce PCR and sequencing biases, unique molecular identifiers were incorporated into the TCR beta cDNA libraries. TCRdb ran its own pipeline on the public reads, namely fastp trimming at Q25 and MiXCR clone calling, and kept in-frame beta chains. Rows with one shared CDR3 protein collapse into an entry with the most common genes and DNA. The sample data list 350,000 to 450,000 distinct CDR3 sequences, and 30% to 40% of these were observed just once. The ten largest clones capture approximately 7.7% of the sample. Antigen specificity for these receptors is unknown. The specimen was blood. Receptors were obtained from a girl aged 2 to 10 with multiple sclerosis.

This clonotype has only a few counts. The chain is built from TRBV20-1 and TRBJ1-1, with TRBD1 identical over 8 bases. The trim removed 0 bases at V and 4 bases at J, leaving 7 bases unmatched. Germline CDR1 reads DFQATT; CDR2 reads SNEGSKA (reference sequence). CDR3 length: 15 amino acids. CDR3 amino acids: CSARDPRGRTTEAFF. CDR3 nucleotides: TGCAGTGCTAGAGATCCCAGGGGGCGGACCACTGAAGCTTTCTTT.

This sequence joins TRBV5-1 and TRBJ2-7; possible D gene TRBD2, 6 bases. The germline V gene encodes CDR1 SGHRS and CDR2 YFSETQ. This CDR3 contains 13 residues. V lost 4 bases and J 3 bases, leaving 11 bases between the germline ends. The CDR3 DNA sequence: TGCGCCAGCAGCGTCGGGAGCGACTACGAGCAGTACTTC. This gives the protein CASSVGSDYEQYF.

CDR3 in amino acids: CASSPGRGFYNEQFF. DNA of the CDR3: TGTGCCAGCTCACCGGGACGGGGATTCTACAATGAGCAGTTCTTC. The chain has TRBV18 and TRBJ2-1; D may be TRBD1 or TRBD2 (5 bases each). CDR1 KGHSH and CDR2 LQKENI come from the germline V gene. The CDR3 spans 15 residues. Trimming stripped 3 bases from V and 3 bases from J, with 12 bases between.

J is TRBJ1-1 and V is TRBV5-4; 7 nucleotides agree with TRBD1. From germline, CDR1 is SGHNT and CDR2 YYREEE (reference sequence). V lost 0 bases, J lost 5 bases, and 13 bases stayed unmatched. The CDR3 length is 17 residues. The CDR3, as DNA: TGTGCCAGCAGCTTGGGGGGACAGAGTCTTCGAGGTACTGAAGCTTTCTTT. Encoded protein: CASSLGGQSLRGTEAFF.

A few counts support this clonotype. The V gene is TRBV20-1, the J gene TRBJ2-5, with 14 bases matching TRBD2. CDR3 size: 17 residues. The V gene's germline CDR1 is DFQATT and CDR2 SNEGSKA (reference sequence). V was clipped by 6 bases and J by 0 bases; unmatched bases: 9. The CDR3 DNA reads TGCAGTGCCCCACCCGGACTAGCGGGAGGTTACCAAGAGACCCAGTACTTC. Translating it yields CSAPPGLAGGYQETQYF.

This clonotype has a handful of counts. The rearrangement uses TRBV28 and TRBJ2-7; D remains unclear. The V end was cut by 6 bases, the J end by 0 bases, with 9 bases between. Germline V gene sequence: CDR1 MDHEN, CDR2 SYDVKM. This CDR3 comprises 13 residues. CDR3 residues: CASSPPSSYEQYF. For the CDR3, the DNA is TGTGCCAGCAGCCCCCCAAGCTCCTACGAGCAGTACTTC.

V usage is TRBV20-1 and J usage is TRBJ2-1; D might be TRBD1 or TRBD2, each matching 6 bases. Germline CDR1 is DFQATT and CDR2 is SNEGSKA (reference sequence). Trimming cost V 5 bases and J 8 bases, with 25 bases left between them. The CDR3 has 16 residues. The DNA for the CDR3 is TGCAGTGCTCACAATCCTTCCGGGGGCCCTGGGGATGAGCAGTTCTTC. Its protein product is CSAHNPSGGPGDEQFF.

The chain links TRBV7-2 to TRBJ1-1; tentative D call: TRBD1 (5 bases). Per the germline V gene, CDR1 is SGHTA and CDR2 is FQGNSA. Between the trimmed V and J ends, which lost 0 bases and 1 base, there was a span of 9 bases. The CDR3 consists of 15 residues. The chain's CDR3 is CASSLAGGENTEAFF. CDR3 bases: TGTGCCAGCAGCTTAGCGGGGGGGGAGAACACTGAAGCTTTCTTT.

This clonotype was detected only a few times. This rearrangement joins TRBV9 to TRBJ2-7; D is perhaps TRBD1 (6 bases). This CDR3 comprises 14 residues. Trimming took 4 bases from V and 2 from J, leaving 13 bases between them. Germline V lookup: CDR1 SGDLS, CDR2 YYNGEE. CDR3 protein: CASSPRQETYEQYF. CDR3 in DNA: TGTGCCAGCAGCCCACGACAGGAGACCTACGAGCAGTACTTC.

Ten or more counts support this clonotype. The genes are TRBV11-2 and TRBJ2-3, with TRBD1 matching over 7 bases. V shed 5 bases and J 4 bases; nucleotides not matched to a gene: 6. Germline lookup yields CDR1 SGHAT and CDR2 FQNNGV. CDR3 length: 14 residues. The CDR3 DNA sequence: TGTGCCAGCAGCCCCGACAGGGTTGCAGATACGCAGTATTTT. Translated: CASSPDRVADTQYF.

This rearrangement joins TRBV10-3 to TRBJ2-2; D might be TRBD2 (5 bases). Germline V CDR1 and CDR2: ENHRY, SYGVKD. V shed 3 bases and J shed 1 base, with 9 bases lying between them. This CDR3 is 15 amino acids long. The CDR3 region has the DNA TGTGCCATCAGTGAACGCGCGGGGAACACCGGGGAGCTGTTTTTT. It is translated as CAISERAGNTGELFF.

In its sample, this clonotype was seen a few times. The chain carries TRBV20-1 and TRBJ2-1; D is ambiguous. V lost 2 bases and J lost 5, with 19 bases in between. Germline V gene data show CDR1 as DFQATT and CDR2 as SNEGSKA (reference sequence). The CDR3 is made up of 16 amino acids. CDR3 DNA: TGCAGTGCTAGATCCGGTACGCTTAGGGTACACAATGAGCAGTTCTTC. Translated, it gives CSARSGTLRVHNEQFF.

Only a few counts were recorded for this clonotype. The chain recombines TRBV29-1 with TRBJ2-5; 8 nucleotides line up with TRBD2. V shed 7 bases and J 2 bases; nucleotides not matched to a gene: 15. Germline lookup yields CDR1 SQVTM and CDR2 ANQGSEA. The CDR3 runs 16 residues. The CDR3 DNA reads as TGCAGCGCGGAGGGTTTCACTAGCGGACCTCAAGAGACCCAGTACTTC. Its protein is CSAEGFTSGPQETQYF.

This clonotype was recorded a few times. J is TRBJ2-7 and V is TRBV15; D is possibly TRBD1 or TRBD2 (5 bases each). The CDR3 covers 15 residues. Germline lookup yields CDR1 LNHNV and CDR2 YYDKDF (reference sequence). Trimming shortened V by 0 bases and J by 3 bases, and 12 bases separated the two germline ends. CDR3 region: CATSREGTYFYEQYF. Here the CDR3 DNA reads TGTGCCACCAGCAGAGAAGGGACGTATTTCTACGAGCAGTACTTC.

This clonotype has just a few counts. The gene calls are TRBV10-2 and TRBJ1-2; the D is unclear. V shed 5 bases and J shed 6 bases, with 13 bases lying between them. CDR1 and CDR2 from the germline V gene are WSHSY and SAAADI. The CDR3 has 13 residues. CDR3 in DNA: TGCGCCAGCAGTAATACATCCCGGCATGGCTACACCTTC. It codes for CASSNTSRHGYTF.

This clonotype showed up just a few times. The chain couples TRBV7-9 to TRBJ2-1, with TRBD2 as a possible D gene (6 bases). The CDR3 consists of 17 residues. V was clipped by 1 base and J by 4 bases, with 17 bases between them. CDR1 is SEHNR and CDR2 is FQNEAQ in the germline V gene (reference sequence). CDR3 sequence (DNA): TGTGCCAGCAGCTTAGGGGCGGGGAGGAGGGTTTACAATGAGCAGTTCTTC. Its translation: CASSLGAGRRVYNEQFF.

Ten or more counts support this clonotype. The gene calls are TRBV6-5 and TRBJ2-3; D is uncertain. V was trimmed by 0 bases and J by 2 bases, leaving 12 bases between them. The CDR3 is made up of 16 amino acids. In germline, CDR1 is MNHEY, CDR2 SVGAGI. In DNA form, the CDR3 reads TGTGCCAGCAGTTACTCGTCAGCAGGCGCCACAGATACGCAGTATTTT. As protein: CASSYSSAGATDTQYF.